This TCR beta chain came from a study of naive and memory T cell subsets. Cells stained for CD3, CD4, CD8, CD45RA, CD27 and viability were sorted into four CD45RA/CD27 subsets. Two oligonucleotides, mixed equimolar, formed the beta constant-region primer covering TRBC1 and TRBC2. Ligated cDNA was amplified by four rounds of PCR with nested alpha and beta constant-region primers and SP2. From the UMI-ligation and nested PCR reads, TCRdb called clonotypes with MiXCR, one entry per CDR3 protein. The sample has roughly 99,000 distinct CDR3 sequences, around 11% seen once; the top ten hold approximately 0.14%. This clonotype came up many times. Its specificity is not known. Whole-study results and caveats: RNA-based TCR counts may shift with T cell activation and differentiation. Especially in CD8 cells, naive repertoires contained a few larger clonotypes, possibly CD45RA-re-expressing memory cells.

The V gene lost 3 bases and the J gene lost 8 bases, with 8 bases spanning the gap. The CDR3 sequence is 11 residues long. CDR1 and CDR2 from the germline V gene are LNHDA and SQIVND (reference sequence). The rearrangement uses TRBV19 and TRBJ2-7, with D maybe TRBD2 (5 bases). The receptor was derived from a human donor in good health. The material sequenced was naive CD4+ T cells from blood. In nucleotides, the CDR3 is TGTGCCAGTAGTATTTCGGGGAAGCAGTACTTC. It codes for CASSISGKQYF. Complete variable domain (other parts from reference TRBV19 and TRBJ2-7): DGGITQSPKYLFRKEGQNVTLSCEQNLNHDAMYWYRQDPGQGLRLIYYSQIVNDFQKGDIAEGYSVSREKKESFPLTVTSAQKNPTAFYLCASSISGKQYFGPGTRLTVT.